This entry features one T cell receptor beta chain sequence. This record belongs to a study of blood T cell repertoires in COVID-19. Across the whole study: T cells, B-cell-depleted T cells, or PBMCs supplied cDNA or gDNA.

Sequencing was performed with immunoSEQ multiplex PCR; in TCRdb, only in-frame clones are kept and a portion is missing. The table has about 100,000 clones, 85% seen once. This clonotype originated in a man aged 50 to 59 with active or convalescent COVID-19. Sequencing was performed on peripheral blood.

CDR3 amino acids: CASGLDRARHTIYF. The DNA for the CDR3 is TGTGCTAGTGGTTTAGACAGGGCAAGACACACCATATATTTT. This chain uses TRBV12-5 with TRBJ1-3; 7 positions agree with TRBD1. Germline CDR1 reads LGHNT; CDR2 reads FRNRAP. V gave up 3 bases and J gave up 8 bases; unmatched junction bases: 7. The CDR3 covers 14 residues. The full variable domain, its missing parts supplied by reference TRBV12-5 and TRBJ1-3, is DARVTQTPRHKVTEMGQEVTMRCQPILGHNTVFWYRQTMMQGLELLAYFRNRAPLDDSGMPKDRFSAEMPDATLATLKIQPSEPRDSAVYFCASGLDRARHTIYFGEGSWLTVV.